This record looks at one T cell receptor beta chain sequence and its context. Its antigen is not known. This entry is derived from a study of radiation and T cells in renal cell carcinoma. General study points: From baseline, blood top tumor clonotypes peaked at 2 weeks post-radiation.

This CDR3 contains 14 residues. Trimming cost V 3 bases and J 2 bases, with 11 bases left between them. Germline V gene data show CDR1 as KGHSH and CDR2 as LQKENI. Noted time point: blood 2 weeks post-SBRT. This sample's treatment: 15 Gy SBRT to primary tumor, nephrectomy 4 weeks later. Serial blood draws occurred at baseline and 2 and 4 weeks post-SBRT. The patient's renal cell carcinoma had clear cell pathology. The repertoire was sequenced with immunoSEQ multiplex PCR; TCRdb's copy has only in-frame clones and lacks some. The top ten hold roughly 7.4% of the sample, which has tens of thousands of clones, roughly 79% seen once.

This clonotype was sampled from a man in his sixties with renal cell carcinoma. This chain links TRBV18 with TRBJ2-7; D is possibly TRBD1 (5 bases). The source was blood, collected from a patient whose treatment included radiotherapy and nephrectomy. CDR3 amino acids: CASSPSQGTYEQYV. The CDR3 region has the DNA TGTGCCAGCTCACCTTCGCAGGGCACCTACGAGCAGTACGTC.